This T cell receptor beta chain emerged from a study of identical twins. This clonotype was seen many times. Antigen: not known. TCRdb re-analysed the 5' RACE reads in MiXCR, keeping a single row per CDR3 protein. The data show approximately 1.8 million distinct CDR3 sequences, about 32% seen once. Germline V CDR1 and CDR2: ENHRY, SYGVKD. The J segment lost 0 bases and the V segment lost 6 bases, leaving 0 bases of the junction unmatched. This CDR3 is built from 13 residues. Study conclusions and caveats: Out-of-frame alpha sequences common to twins exhibited a surplus of low generation probability.

The sequence was obtained from a newborn girl in good health. The genes are TRBV10-3 and TRBJ2-7; 9 bases align to TRBD2. Sequenced sample: cord blood. The CDR3 nucleotides read TGTGCCATCAGGACTAGCGGCTCCTACGAGCAGTACTTC. It encodes CAIRTSGSYEQYF.